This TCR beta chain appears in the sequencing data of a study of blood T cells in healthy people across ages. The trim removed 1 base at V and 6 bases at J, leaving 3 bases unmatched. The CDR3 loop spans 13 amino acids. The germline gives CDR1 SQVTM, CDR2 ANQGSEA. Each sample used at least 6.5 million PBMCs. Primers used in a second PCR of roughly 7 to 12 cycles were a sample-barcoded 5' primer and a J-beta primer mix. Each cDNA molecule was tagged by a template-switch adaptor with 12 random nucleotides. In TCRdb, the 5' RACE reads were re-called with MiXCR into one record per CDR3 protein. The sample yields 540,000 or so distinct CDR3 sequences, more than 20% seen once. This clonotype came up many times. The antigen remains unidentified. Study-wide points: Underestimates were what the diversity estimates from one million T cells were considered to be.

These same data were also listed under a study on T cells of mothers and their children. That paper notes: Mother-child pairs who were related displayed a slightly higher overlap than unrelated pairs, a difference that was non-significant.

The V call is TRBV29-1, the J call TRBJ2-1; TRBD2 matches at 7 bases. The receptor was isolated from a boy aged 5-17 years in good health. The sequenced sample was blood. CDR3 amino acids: CSVEAGTTNEQFF. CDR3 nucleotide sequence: TGCAGCGTTGAAGCCGGGACTACCAATGAGCAGTTCTTC.